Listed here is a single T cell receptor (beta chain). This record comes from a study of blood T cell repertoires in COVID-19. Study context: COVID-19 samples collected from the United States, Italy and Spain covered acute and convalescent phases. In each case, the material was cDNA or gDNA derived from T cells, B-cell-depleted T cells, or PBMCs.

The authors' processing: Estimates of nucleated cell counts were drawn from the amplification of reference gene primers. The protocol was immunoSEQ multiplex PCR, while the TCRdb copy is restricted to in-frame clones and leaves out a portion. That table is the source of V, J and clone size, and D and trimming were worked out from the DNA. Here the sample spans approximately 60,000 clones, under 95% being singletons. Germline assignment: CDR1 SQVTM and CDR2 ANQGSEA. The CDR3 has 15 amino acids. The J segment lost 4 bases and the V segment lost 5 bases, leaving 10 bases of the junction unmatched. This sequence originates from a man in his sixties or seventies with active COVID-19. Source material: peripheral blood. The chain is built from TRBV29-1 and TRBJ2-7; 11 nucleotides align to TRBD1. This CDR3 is CSVTPGQGVSYEQYF. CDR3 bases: TGCAGCGTTACCCCGGGACAGGGGGTTTCTTACGAGCAGTACTTC.